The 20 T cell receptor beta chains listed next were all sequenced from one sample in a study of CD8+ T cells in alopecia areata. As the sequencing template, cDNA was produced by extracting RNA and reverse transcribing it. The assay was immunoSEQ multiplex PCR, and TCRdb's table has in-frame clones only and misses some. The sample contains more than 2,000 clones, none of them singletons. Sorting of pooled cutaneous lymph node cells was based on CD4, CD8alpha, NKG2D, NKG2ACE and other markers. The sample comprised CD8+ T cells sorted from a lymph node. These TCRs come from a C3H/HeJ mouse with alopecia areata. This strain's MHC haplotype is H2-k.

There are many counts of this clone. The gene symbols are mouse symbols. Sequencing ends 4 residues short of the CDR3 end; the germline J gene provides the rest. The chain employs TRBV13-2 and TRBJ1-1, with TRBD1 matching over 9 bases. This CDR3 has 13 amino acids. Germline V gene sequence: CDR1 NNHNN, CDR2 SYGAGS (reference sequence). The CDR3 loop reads CASGPDRGGEVFF. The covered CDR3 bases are TGTGCCAGCGGTCCGGACAGGGGAGGA.

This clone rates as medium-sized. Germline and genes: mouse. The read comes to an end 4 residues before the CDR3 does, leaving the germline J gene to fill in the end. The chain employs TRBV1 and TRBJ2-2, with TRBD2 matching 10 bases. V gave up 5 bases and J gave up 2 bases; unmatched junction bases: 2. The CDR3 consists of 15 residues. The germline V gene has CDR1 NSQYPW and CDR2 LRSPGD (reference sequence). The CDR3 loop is CTCSPTGGNTGQLYF. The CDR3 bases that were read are TGCACCTGCAGTCCGACTGGGGGGAACACCGGG.

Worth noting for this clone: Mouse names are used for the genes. This CDR3 is CASSRDWGYEQYF. CDR3 bases read: TGTGCCAGCAGCCGGGACTGGGGGTAT. The rearrangement uses TRBV19 and TRBJ2-7; 11 bases are a match to TRBD2. The read is 4 residues too short to cover the CDR3 end, so that end is filled in from the germline J gene. The germline gives CDR1 FNHDT, CDR2 SITEND (reference sequence). CDR3 length equals 13 residues. Full variable domain (missing parts from reference TRBV19 and TRBJ2-7): GGIITQTPKFLIGQEGQKLTLKCQQNFNHDTMYWYRQDSGKGLRLIYYSITENDLQKGDLSEGYDASREKKSSFSLTVTSAQKNEMAVFLCASSRDWGYEQYFGPGTRLTVL.

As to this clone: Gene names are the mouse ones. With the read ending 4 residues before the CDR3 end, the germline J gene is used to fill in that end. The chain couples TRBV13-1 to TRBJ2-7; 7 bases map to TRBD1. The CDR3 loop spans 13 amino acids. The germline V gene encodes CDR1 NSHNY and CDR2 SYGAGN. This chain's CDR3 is CASSPDRDYEQYF. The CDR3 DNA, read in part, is TGTGCCAGCAGCCCAGACAGGGATTAT.

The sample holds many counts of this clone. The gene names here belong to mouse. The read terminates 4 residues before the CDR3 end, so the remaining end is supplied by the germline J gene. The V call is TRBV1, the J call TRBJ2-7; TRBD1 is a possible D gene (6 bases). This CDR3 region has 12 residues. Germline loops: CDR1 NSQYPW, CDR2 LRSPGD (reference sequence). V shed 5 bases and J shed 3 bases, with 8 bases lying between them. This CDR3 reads CTCSTQGYEQYF. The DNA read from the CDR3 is TGCACCTGCAGTACACAGGGCTAT.

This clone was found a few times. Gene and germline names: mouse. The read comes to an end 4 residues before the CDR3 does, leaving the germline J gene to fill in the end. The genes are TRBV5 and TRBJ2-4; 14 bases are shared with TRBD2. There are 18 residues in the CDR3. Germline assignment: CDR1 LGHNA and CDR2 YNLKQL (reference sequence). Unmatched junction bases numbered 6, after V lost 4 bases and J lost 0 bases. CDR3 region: CASSPVGLGGLSQNTLYF. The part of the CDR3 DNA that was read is TGTGCCAGCAGCCCAGTGGGACTGGGGGGGCTTAGTCAAAAC.

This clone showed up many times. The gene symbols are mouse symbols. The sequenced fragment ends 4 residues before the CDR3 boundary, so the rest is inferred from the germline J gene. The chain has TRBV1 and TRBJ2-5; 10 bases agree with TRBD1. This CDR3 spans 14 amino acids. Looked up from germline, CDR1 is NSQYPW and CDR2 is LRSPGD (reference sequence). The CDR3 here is CTCSAGQGTDTQYF. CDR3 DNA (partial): TGCACCTGCAGTGCGGGACAGGGGACAGAC.

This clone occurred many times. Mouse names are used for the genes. The CDR3 loop reads CASRRTGTNTGQLYF. CDR3 DNA (partial): TGTGCTAGCAGGAGGACTGGTACAAACACCGGG. The chain carries TRBV21 and TRBJ2-2, with 7 positions matching TRBD2. The read finishes 4 residues shy of the CDR3 end, and the germline J gene is used to complete it. TRBV21 is recorded as an ORF, its role being uncertain. CDR3 length equals 15 residues. Trimming at V came to 6 bases and at J to 0 bases, leaving 4 bases not matched to a gene.

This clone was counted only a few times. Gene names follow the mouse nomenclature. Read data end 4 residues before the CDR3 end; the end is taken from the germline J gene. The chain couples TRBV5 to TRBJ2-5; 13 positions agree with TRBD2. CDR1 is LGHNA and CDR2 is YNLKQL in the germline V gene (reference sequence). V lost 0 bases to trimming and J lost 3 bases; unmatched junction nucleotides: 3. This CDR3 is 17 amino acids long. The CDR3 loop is CASSQEGDWGGQDTQYF. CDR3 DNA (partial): TGTGCCAGCAGCCAAGAGGGGGACTGGGGGGGGCAAGAC.

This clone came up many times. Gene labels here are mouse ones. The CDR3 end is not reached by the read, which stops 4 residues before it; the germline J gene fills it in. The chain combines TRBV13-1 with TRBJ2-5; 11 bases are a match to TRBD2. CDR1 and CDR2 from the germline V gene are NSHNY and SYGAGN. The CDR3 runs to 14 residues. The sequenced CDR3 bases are TGTGCCAGCAGTGGGACTGGGGGGAAAGAC. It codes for CASSGTGGKD. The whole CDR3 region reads CASSGTGGKDTQYF.

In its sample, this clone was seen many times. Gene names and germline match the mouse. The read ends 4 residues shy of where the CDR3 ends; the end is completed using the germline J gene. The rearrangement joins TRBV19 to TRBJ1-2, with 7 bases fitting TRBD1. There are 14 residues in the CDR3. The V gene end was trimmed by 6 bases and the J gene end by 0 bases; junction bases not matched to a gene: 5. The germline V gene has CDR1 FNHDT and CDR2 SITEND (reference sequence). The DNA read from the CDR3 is TGTGCCAGCACCCGGGACAGTGCAAACTCC. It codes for CASTRDSANS. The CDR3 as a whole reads CASTRDSANSDYTF.

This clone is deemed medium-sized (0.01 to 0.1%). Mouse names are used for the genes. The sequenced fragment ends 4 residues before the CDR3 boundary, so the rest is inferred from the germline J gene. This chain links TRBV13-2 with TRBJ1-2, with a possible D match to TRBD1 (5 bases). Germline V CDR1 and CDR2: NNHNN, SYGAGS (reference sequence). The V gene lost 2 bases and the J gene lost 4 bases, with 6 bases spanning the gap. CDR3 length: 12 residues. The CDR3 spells CASGETASDYTF. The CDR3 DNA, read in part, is TGTGCCAGCGGTGAGACAGCCTCC.

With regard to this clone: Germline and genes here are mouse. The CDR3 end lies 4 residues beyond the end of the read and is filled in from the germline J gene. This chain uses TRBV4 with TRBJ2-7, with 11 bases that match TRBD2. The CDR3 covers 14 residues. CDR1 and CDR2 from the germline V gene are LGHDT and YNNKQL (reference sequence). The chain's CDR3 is CASRRGLGDYEQYF. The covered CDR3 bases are TGTGCCAGCAGGAGGGGACTGGGGGATTAT.

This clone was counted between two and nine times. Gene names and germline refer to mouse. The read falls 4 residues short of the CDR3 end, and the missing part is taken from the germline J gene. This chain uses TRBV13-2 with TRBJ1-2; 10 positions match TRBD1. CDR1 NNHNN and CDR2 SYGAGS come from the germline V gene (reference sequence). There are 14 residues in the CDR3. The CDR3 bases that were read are TGTGCCAGCGGTGATTCCGACAGGGGGCCC. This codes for CASGDSDRGP. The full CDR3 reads CASGDSDRGPDYTF.

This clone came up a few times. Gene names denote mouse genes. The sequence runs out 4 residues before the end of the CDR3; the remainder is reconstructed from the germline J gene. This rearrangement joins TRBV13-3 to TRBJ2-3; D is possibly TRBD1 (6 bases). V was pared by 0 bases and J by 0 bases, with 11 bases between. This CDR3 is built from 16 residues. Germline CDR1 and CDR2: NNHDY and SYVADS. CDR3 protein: CASSDADRSSAETLYF. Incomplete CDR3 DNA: TGTGCCAGCAGTGATGCGGACAGATCTAGTGCAGAA.

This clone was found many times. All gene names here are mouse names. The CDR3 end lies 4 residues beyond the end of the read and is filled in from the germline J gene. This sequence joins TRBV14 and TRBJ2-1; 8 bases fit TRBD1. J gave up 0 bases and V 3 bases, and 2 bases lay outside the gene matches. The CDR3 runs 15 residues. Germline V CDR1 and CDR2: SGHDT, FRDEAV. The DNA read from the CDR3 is TGTGCCAGCAGTTACAGGGGGGTTAACTATGCT. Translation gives CASSYRGVNYA. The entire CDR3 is CASSYRGVNYAEQFF.

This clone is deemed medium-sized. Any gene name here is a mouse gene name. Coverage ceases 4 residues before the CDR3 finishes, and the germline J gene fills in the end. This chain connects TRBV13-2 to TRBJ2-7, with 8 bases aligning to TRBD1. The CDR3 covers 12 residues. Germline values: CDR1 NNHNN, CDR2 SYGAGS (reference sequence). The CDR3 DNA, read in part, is TGTGCCAGCGGCTCAGGGGGCGAT. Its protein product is CASGSGGD. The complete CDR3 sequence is CASGSGGDEQYF.

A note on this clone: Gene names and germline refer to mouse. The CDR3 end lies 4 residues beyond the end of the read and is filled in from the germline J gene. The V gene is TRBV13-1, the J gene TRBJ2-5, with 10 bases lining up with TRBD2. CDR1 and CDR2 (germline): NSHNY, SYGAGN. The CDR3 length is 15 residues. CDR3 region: CASSDWGGAMDTQYF. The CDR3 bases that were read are TGTGCCAGCAGTGACTGGGGGGGCGCGATGGAC.

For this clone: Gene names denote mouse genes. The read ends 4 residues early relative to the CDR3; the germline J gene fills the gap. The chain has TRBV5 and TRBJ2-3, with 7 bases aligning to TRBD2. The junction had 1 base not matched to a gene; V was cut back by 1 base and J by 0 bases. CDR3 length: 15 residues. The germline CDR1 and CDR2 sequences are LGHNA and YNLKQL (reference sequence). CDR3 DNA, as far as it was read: TGTGCCAGCAGCCAAGGGGGGGGTAGTGCAGAA. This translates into CASSQGGGSAE. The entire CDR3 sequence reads CASSQGGGSAETLYF.

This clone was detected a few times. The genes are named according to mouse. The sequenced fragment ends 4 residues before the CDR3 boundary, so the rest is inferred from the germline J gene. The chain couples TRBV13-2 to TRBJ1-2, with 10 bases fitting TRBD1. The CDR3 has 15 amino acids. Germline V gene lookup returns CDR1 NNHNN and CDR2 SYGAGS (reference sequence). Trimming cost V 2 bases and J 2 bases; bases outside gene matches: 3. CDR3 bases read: TGTGCCAGCGGTGAACAGGGACAGGGGAACTCC. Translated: CASGEQGQGNS. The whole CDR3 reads CASGEQGQGNSDYTF.